The rows below give T cell receptor beta chains drawn from one sample of a study of shared clonotypes between healthy human individuals. The repertoire was sequenced with immunoSEQ multiplex PCR; TCRdb's copy has only in-frame clones and lacks some. Of about 1 million clones listed, 70% to 80% are singletons. Source material: memory CD4+ T cells sorted from blood. The receptors were sampled from a man aged 18 to 29 in good health. The conserved cysteine and the conserved F or W are not part of the CDR3 here. A D gene is named only where the DNA matches it firmly.

v_gene	d_gene	CDR3aa
TRBV4-1	NA	ASSQDSGTLYNSPLH
TRBV21-1	NA	ASISLGQGGETQY
TRBV2	TRBD2	ASRAGGLSYEQY
TRBV19	TRBD2	ASSQAGGGKNIQY
TRBV5-5	NA	ASSWEAGGTDTQY
TRBV10-3	TRBD1	AISDQGTGATGELF
TRBV6-1	NA	ASSGETAANSPLH
TRBV10-3	NA	AISSASYEQY
TRBV21-1	NA	ASSKVDTQY
TRBV5-5	TRBD2	ASSLTSGSSYEQY
TRBV12-2	NA	ASRSMGDCYSNQPQH
TRBV4-1	TRBD1	ASSPTGESSGNTIY
TRBV4-1	TRBD2	ASSQVPVGGLAGKETQY
TRBV7-2	NA	ASSLQENTEAF
TRBV12-2	NA	ASRSGYSYEQY
TRBV5-1	TRBD2	ASSAPGRGSSYEQY
TRBV10-3	NA	AISEGDGTDTQY
TRBV7-9	NA	ASSESTYNEQF
TRBV9	TRBD1	ASSVGLGGQGYVNTEAF
TRBV10-3	NA	AISGSEGGNPYGYT
TRBV7-9	NA	ASSPDGYGYT
TRBV28	TRBD1	ASRQQGAKNQPQH
TRBV2	TRBD2	ASSGTSGLYEQY
TRBV6-5	NA	ASSITSWGAGELF
TRBV6-5	NA	ASSYSRQKNTEAF
TRBV5-1	NA	ASSRSPRDGYT
TRBV5-8	NA	ASSSRYTEAF
TRBV10-1	TRBD1	ASTKYRGQPQH
TRBV5-1	TRBD1	ASSWTGKDSPLH
TRBV4-2	NA	ASSQSDKVEAF
TRBV6-5	NA	ATRGSYEQY